These 25 T cell receptor beta chains were all obtained from the same sample, sequenced in a study of regulatory T cells in long-lasting Graves disease. The authors built TCR beta libraries using iRepertoire HTBI primers and Arm-PCR of CDR3 regions. From the multiplex PCR reads, TCRdb called clonotypes with MiXCR, one entry per CDR3 protein. The sample yields under 250,000 distinct CDR3 sequences, 20% seen once. Described time point: newly diagnosed GD, antithyroid drugs for less than 3 months. RNA isolated from PBMCs was used to make the TCR library. Here the sequenced sample was peripheral blood mononuclear cells (PBMCs), taken at new diagnosis, from a patient treated with antithyroid drugs. All receptors derive from a female donor with Graves disease.

This clonotype was seen a few times. V is TRBV20-1 and J is TRBJ2-1, with 9 bases matching TRBD2. There are 16 residues in the CDR3. Germline loops: CDR1 DFQATT, CDR2 SNEGSKA (reference sequence). V gave up 0 bases and J gave up 8 bases; unmatched junction bases: 11. CDR3: CSARDHVAGGPHEQFF. DNA for the CDR3: TGCAGTGCTAGAGATCATGTGGCGGGGGGGCCGCATGAGCAGTTCTTC.

V and J are TRBV19 and TRBJ2-7; perhaps TRBD1 as D (6 bases). The V and J ends lost 2 bases and 4 bases respectively, with 6 bases between them. The CDR3 is made up of 12 amino acids. Per germline, CDR1 LNHDA and CDR2 SQIVND (reference sequence). In nucleotides, the CDR3 is TGTGCCAGTAGTATACAGGGGTACGAGCAGTACTTC. Protein: CASSIQGYEQYF.

With respect to this clonotype: This may be a read error: a much more frequent sequence differs by one nucleotide. The chain couples TRBV28 to TRBJ1-5; D remains unclear. V was cut by 3 bases and J by 7 bases, with 10 bases left in between. Germline CDR1 reads MDHEN; CDR2 reads SYDVKM. This CDR3 contains 13 residues. CDR3 loop: CASSFSHPQPQHF. In DNA form, the CDR3 reads TGTGCCAGCAGTTTCAGCCATCCGCAGCCCCAGCATTTT.

Ten or more counts support this clonotype. This chain uses TRBV28 with TRBJ2-1, with 7 nucleotides matching TRBD2. There are 15 residues in the CDR3. The V and J ends lost 5 bases and 4 bases, in that order; junction bases with no gene match: 8. Germline V gene sequence: CDR1 MDHEN, CDR2 SYDVKM. The CDR3 DNA is TGTGCCAGCAGTAATCCGGGGGGAACGTACAATGAGCAGTTCTTC. Its translation: CASSNPGGTYNEQFF.

This clonotype was counted only a few times. A clone one base away is much larger, so this may be a read error. The chain employs TRBV29-1 and TRBJ2-1; D might be TRBD2 (7 bases). Between the trimmed V and J ends, which lost 7 bases and 2 bases, there was a span of 18 bases. The CDR3 has 15 residues. Germline V gene sequence: CDR1 SQVTM, CDR2 ANQGSEA. The CDR3 DNA reads TGCAGCGCTGCGGGGGCCAGCGGAGCCTACAATGAGCAGTTCTTC. It encodes CSAAGASGAYNEQFF.

With regard to this clonotype: A much bigger clone sits one base away, suggesting this may be a read error. Here the CDR3 DNA reads TGTGCCAGCCGCCACTCAGATACGCAGTATTTT. Encoded protein: CASRHSDTQYF. The rearrangement uses TRBV14 and TRBJ2-3; D is uncertain. Per the germline V gene, CDR1 is SGHDN and CDR2 is FVKESK. The CDR3 has 11 amino acids.

In this sample, this clonotype turned up a few times. Mismatch with germline at one junction end may stem from a read error. The rearrangement uses TRBV12-3 or TRBV12-4 and TRBJ2-7; possibly TRBD2 for D (6 bases). The CDR3 length is 11 residues. The CDR3 DNA sequence: TGTGCCAGCAGTTTGGGACTCTACCCCTCCTTC. Amino acid sequence: CASSLGLYPSF.

In its sample, this clonotype was seen many times. The chain couples TRBV6-1 to TRBJ1-5, with TRBD1 identical over 7 bases. CDR3 length equals 14 residues. The V gene's germline CDR1 is MNHNS and CDR2 SASEGT. V shed 5 bases, J shed 4 bases, and the junction held 5 bases outside the gene matches. DNA for the CDR3: TGTGCCAGCAGTCGGGACAGACCGAATCAGCCCCAGCATTTT. This encodes CASSRDRPNQPQHF.

This clonotype has at least ten counts. V and J are TRBV2 and TRBJ1-1, with D maybe TRBD1 (5 bases). The V gene lost 6 bases and the J gene lost 5 bases, with 13 bases spanning the gap. The germline V gene encodes CDR1 SNHLY and CDR2 FYNNEI. The CDR3 is made up of 13 amino acids. The CDR3 nucleotides read TGTGCCAGCAGGGTCCGACAGAAAACTGAAGCTTTCTTT. It translates to CASRVRQKTEAFF. Complete variable domain (other parts from reference TRBV2 and TRBJ1-1): EPEVTQTPSHQVTQMGQEVILRCVPISNHLYFYWYRQILGQKVEFLVSFYNNEISEKSEIFDDQFSVERPDGSNFTLKIRSTKLEDSAMYFCASRVRQKTEAFFGQGTRLTVV.

This clonotype came up many times. The CDR3 DNA sequence: TGTGCCAGCACTCTCGGACTAGCGCGTGAGCAGTTCTTC. Amino acids: CASTLGLAREQFF. This chain joins TRBV28 and TRBJ2-1; 9 bases match TRBD2. CDR1 and CDR2 from the germline V gene are MDHEN and SYDVKM. V gave up 7 bases and J gave up 9 bases; unmatched junction bases: 7. CDR3 length: 13 residues.

For this clonotype: This may arise from a read error, as a much more abundant clone is one base away. V is TRBV20-1 and J is TRBJ2-7; D is uncertain. In germline, CDR1 is DFQATT, CDR2 SNEGSKA (reference sequence). The length of the CDR3 is 11 residues. CDR3 nucleotide sequence: TGCAGTGCGGGCTATAACTACGAGCAGTGCTTC. Translating it yields CSAGYNYEQCF.

This clonotype occurred many times. The V call is TRBV12-3 or TRBV12-4, the J call TRBJ1-5; D is possibly TRBD1 (5 bases). CDR3 length: 13 residues. The germline V and J ends were trimmed by 6 bases and 3 bases, with 9 bases remaining between them. CDR3 nucleotides: TGTGCCAGCAGCAGGACATCCAATCAGCCCCAGCATTTT. Its translation: CASSRTSNQPQHF.

This clonotype was recorded at least ten times. V usage is TRBV27 and J usage is TRBJ2-7, with 10 bases that match TRBD1. The junction had 5 bases not matched to a gene; V was cut back by 4 bases and J by 5 bases. The CDR3 spans 14 residues. The germline V gene encodes CDR1 MNHEY and CDR2 SMNVEV (reference sequence). The CDR3 DNA reads TGTGCCAGCAGTTCGGACAGGGGGATAAACGAGCAGTACTTC. Protein: CASSSDRGINEQYF.

This sequence joins TRBV6-2 or TRBV6-3 and TRBJ1-1, with D possibly matching TRBD1 (6 bases). CDR3 length equals 15 residues. The ends were cut back, 1 base at V and 5 bases at J, with 14 bases in the middle. CDR1 and CDR2 (germline): MNHEY, SVGEGT. Here the CDR3 reads CASSYFAGAGTEAFF. The CDR3 DNA sequence: TGTGCCAGCAGTTACTTCGCAGGGGCGGGTACTGAAGCTTTCTTT.

This rearrangement joins TRBV28 to TRBJ1-5; TRBD1 might be the D (6 bases). Trimming took off 7 bases at V and 5 bases at J, with 18 bases between the two ends. Germline CDR1 is MDHEN and CDR2 is SYDVKM. The CDR3 is made up of 15 amino acids. The CDR3 here is CASIPGRAGDQPQHF. The CDR3 DNA sequence: TGTGCCAGCATACCCGGACGGGCAGGGGATCAGCCCCAGCATTTT.

At least ten counts were recorded for this clonotype. The genes are TRBV28 and TRBJ1-1; D is unclear. V lost 5 bases, J lost 4 bases, and 8 bases lay in between. The CDR3 covers 12 residues. Germline V lookup: CDR1 MDHEN, CDR2 SYDVKM. CDR3 loop: CASSPWGTEAFF. CDR3 nucleotides: TGTGCCAGCAGTCCGTGGGGCACTGAAGCTTTCTTT.

This clonotype has ten or more counts. The rearrangement links TRBV7-9 to TRBJ2-5, with D tentatively TRBD2 (7 bases). The CDR3 is 14 amino acids. V gave up 5 bases and J gave up 4 bases, with 14 bases separating them. Germline V lookup: CDR1 SEHNR, CDR2 FQNEAQ (reference sequence). CDR3 nucleotide sequence: TGTGCCAGCAGCGGGGGGGCGTTGCGAGAGACCCAGTACTTC. It is translated as CASSGGALRETQYF.

The sample holds many counts of this clonotype. J is TRBJ2-2 and V is TRBV6-2 or TRBV6-3; a possible D gene is TRBD1 (5 bases). The germline CDR1 and CDR2 sequences are MNHEY and SVGEGT. The CDR3 consists of 15 residues. V gave up 6 bases and J gave up 5 bases, with 16 bases separating them. The CDR3: CASRDIATATGELFF. Written as DNA, the CDR3 is TGTGCCAGCAGGGACATCGCGACAGCGACCGGGGAGCTGTTTTTT.

This clonotype occurred many times. The gene calls are TRBV29-1 and TRBJ1-1; unclear D gene. The CDR3 is 13 amino acids. V was cut by 1 base and J by 0 bases, with 6 bases left in between. In germline, CDR1 is SQVTM, CDR2 ANQGSEA. The CDR3 reads CSVEADLNTEAFF. DNA of the CDR3: TGCAGCGTTGAAGCAGACTTGAACACTGAAGCTTTCTTT.

This clonotype was recorded at least ten times. This chain joins TRBV7-3 and TRBJ2-1; a weak D match, TRBD2 (7 bases). Germline loops: CDR1 SGHTA, CDR2 FQGTGA. Trimming stripped 10 bases from V and 9 bases from J, with 19 bases between. The CDR3 totals 13 residues. The CDR3 region has the DNA TGTGCCACCAGAAAGGGGGGGACGGGTGAGCAGTTCTTC. The encoded protein is CATRKGGTGEQFF. Full variable domain (outside the CDR3, taken from reference TRBV7-3 and TRBJ2-1): GAGVSQTPSNKVTEKGKYVELRCDPISGHTALYWYRQSLGQGPEFLIYFQGTGAADDSGLPNDRFFAVRPEGSVSTLKIQRTERGDSAVYLCATRKGGTGEQFFGPGTRLTVL.

This clonotype came up many times. The V gene is TRBV20-1, the J gene TRBJ2-1; no reliable D call. Between the trimmed V and J ends, which lost 0 bases and 6 bases, there was a span of 12 bases. CDR3 size: 14 residues. Germline CDR1 DFQATT, CDR2 SNEGSKA (reference sequence). The CDR3 DNA reads as TGCAGTGCTAGAGATCTGGTCATGGGCAATGAGCAGTTCTTC. Translation gives CSARDLVMGNEQFF.

This clonotype was observed many times. The V and J genes are TRBV7-2 and TRBJ2-3; D not resolved. V was trimmed by 5 bases and J by 4 bases, leaving 13 bases between them. Germline V gene sequence: CDR1 SGHTA, CDR2 FQGNSA. This CDR3 is built from 14 residues. This CDR3 is CASSPLGIADTQYF. DNA for the CDR3: TGTGCCAGCAGCCCATTGGGTATAGCAGATACGCAGTATTTT.

A single count supports this clonotype. The chain carries TRBV7-8 and TRBJ2-7, with 8 bases matching TRBD2. CDR3 length: 14 amino acids. V lost 5 bases to trimming and J lost 3 bases; unmatched junction nucleotides: 6. CDR1 SGHVS and CDR2 FQNEAQ come from the germline V gene. CDR3 nucleotide sequence: TGTGCCAGCAGCCGGCGGGAGGCCGGCTACGAGCAGTACTTC. Translating gives CASSRREAGYEQYF. Combining the CDR3 with reference TRBV7-8 and TRBJ2-7 gives the whole variable domain GAGVSQSPRYKVAKRGQDVALRCDPISGHVSLFWYQQALGQGPEFLTYFQNEAQLDKSGLPSDRFFAERPEGSVSTLKIQRTQQEDSAVYLCASSRREAGYEQYFGPGTRLTVT.

This clonotype was detected ten times or more. The V and J genes are TRBV20-1 and TRBJ2-3; 10 bases align to TRBD2. The CDR3 is made up of 15 amino acids. After removal of 4 bases from V and 3 bases from J, the junction contained 7 bases not matched to a gene. Germline values: CDR1 DFQATT, CDR2 SNEGSKA (reference sequence). For the CDR3, the DNA is TGCAGTGCTACCGCTAGCGGGGGTATGACAGATACGCAGTATTTT. As protein: CSATASGGMTDTQYF.

This clonotype was seen repeatedly, ten times or more. The chain combines TRBV6-5 with TRBJ2-1; 7 nucleotides agree with TRBD1. V shed 4 bases, J shed 2 bases, and the junction held 2 bases outside the gene matches. Germline CDR1 is MNHEY and CDR2 is SVGAGI. This CDR3 is 14 amino acids long. The CDR3, as DNA: TGTGCCAGCAGTTCCGACAGGGCCTACAATGAGCAGTTCTTC. Its protein product is CASSSDRAYNEQFF.